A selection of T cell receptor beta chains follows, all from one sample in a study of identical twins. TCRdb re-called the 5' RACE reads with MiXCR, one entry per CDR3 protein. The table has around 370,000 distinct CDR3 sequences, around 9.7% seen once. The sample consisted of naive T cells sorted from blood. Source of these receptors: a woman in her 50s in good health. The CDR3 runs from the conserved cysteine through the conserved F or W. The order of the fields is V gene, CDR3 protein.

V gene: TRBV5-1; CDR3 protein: CASSPPSGTSYNEQFF
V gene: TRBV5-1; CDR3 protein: CASSLDETYEQYF
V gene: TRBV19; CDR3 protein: CAIITGITNTEAFF
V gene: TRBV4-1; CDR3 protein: CASSQGLAGQGEQFF
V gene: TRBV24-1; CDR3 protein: CATSDDNRGGEQFF
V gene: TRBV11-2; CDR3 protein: CASSPRQGFIQETQYF
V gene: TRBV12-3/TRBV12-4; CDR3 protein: CASSPTQAKNIQYF
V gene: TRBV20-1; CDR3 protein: CSASVPTGRYEQYF
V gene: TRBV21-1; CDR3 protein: CASANPGQEGQPQHF
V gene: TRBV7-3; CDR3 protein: CASSHEAGELFF
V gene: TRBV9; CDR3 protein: CASSPQTSGRAREQFF
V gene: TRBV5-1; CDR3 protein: CASSPQFGTQYF
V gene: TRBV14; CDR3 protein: CASSQSLRVRLF
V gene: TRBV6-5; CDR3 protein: CASSRETGANVLTF
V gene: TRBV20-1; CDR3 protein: CSARVTGGSYGYTF
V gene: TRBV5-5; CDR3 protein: CASSLDGYPYNEQFF
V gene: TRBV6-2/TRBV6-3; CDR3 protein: CASSYAETQYF
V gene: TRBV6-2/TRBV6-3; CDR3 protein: CASRVGNTEAFF
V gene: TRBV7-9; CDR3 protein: CASSFRGGETQYF
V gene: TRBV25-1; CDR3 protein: CASTRTANTEAFF
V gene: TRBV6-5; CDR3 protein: CASRPGQGRHQPQHF
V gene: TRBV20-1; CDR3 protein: CSARDLREGSEQYF
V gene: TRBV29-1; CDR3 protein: CSVEGPTEAFF
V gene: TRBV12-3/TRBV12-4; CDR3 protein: CASSTNGQKINEQFF
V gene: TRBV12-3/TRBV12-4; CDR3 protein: CASRQLSRGSLHF
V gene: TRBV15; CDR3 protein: CATSGTGAGVTEQFF
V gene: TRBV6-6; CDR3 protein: CASSYTGTGDSPLHF
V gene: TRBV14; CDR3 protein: CASSGHLDTEAFF
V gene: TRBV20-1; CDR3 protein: CSAGRPRGGFEQFF
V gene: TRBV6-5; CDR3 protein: CASSSTASTDTQYF
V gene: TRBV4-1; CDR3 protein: CASSPVGVNTGELFF
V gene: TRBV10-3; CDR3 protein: CAISGGGGTRAEQFF
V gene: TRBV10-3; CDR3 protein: CAISDAGLAGHNEQFF
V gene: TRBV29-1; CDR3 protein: CSAGQQLSYEQYF
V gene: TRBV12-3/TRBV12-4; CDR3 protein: CASSLDTGAGNQPQHF
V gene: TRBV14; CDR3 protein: CASSPISGGENEKLFF
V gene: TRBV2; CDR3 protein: CASSESGGPEAFF
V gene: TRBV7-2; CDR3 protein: CASSLSFQETQYF
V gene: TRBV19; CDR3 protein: CASSILQGANTGELFF
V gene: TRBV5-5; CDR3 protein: CASSLDRDNYEQYF
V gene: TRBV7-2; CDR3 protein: CASSPWNSYEQYF
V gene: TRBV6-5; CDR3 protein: CASSPGLFYNEQFF
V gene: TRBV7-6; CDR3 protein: CASSWGGDNTGELFF
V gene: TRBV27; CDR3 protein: CATSRLTGTSYEQYF
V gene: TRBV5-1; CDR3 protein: CASSLLSGAKNIQYF
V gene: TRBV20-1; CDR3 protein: CSAGPGPSYGYTF
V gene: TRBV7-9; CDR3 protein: CASNHMLWASGTADYNEQFF
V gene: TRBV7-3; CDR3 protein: CASSLGAGADEQYF
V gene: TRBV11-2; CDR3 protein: CASSLGGWGTEAFF
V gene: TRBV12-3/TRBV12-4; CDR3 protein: CASSLGGTGTDTQYF
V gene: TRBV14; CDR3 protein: CASSLVGPGGEQYF
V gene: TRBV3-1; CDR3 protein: CASSQDPQQSYEQYF
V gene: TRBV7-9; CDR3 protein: CASSLGDRVYNEQFF
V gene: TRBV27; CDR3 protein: CASSFQWNTGELFF
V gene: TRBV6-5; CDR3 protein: CASRLPGQGSYEQYF
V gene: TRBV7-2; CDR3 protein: CASSLGGWNSPLHF
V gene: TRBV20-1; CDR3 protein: CSARLEYEQYF